The rows below give T cell receptor beta chains drawn from one sample of a study of spatial heterogeneity in lung cancer. From the 5' RACE reads, TCRdb called clonotypes with MiXCR, one entry per CDR3 protein. The table lists 95,000 to 120,000 distinct CDR3 sequences, more than 10% of them singletons. The sample here was PBMCs, taken at follow-up. All receptors come from a female donor with early-stage non-small cell lung cancer. Each CDR3 is given with its conserved first and last residue. The D gene is left open where the match is weak. Clone sizes are given selectively: once, few, many, or a class where the clone is expanded.

J gene: TRBJ2-5
clone size: many
D gene: TRBD2
V gene: TRBV5-1
CDR3 DNA: TGCGCCAGCAGCTCGGAACCGGGACTAGGGACCCAAGAGACCCAGTACTTC
CDR3 protein: CASSSEPGLGTQETQYF

J gene: TRBJ1-5
clone size: few
D gene: NA
V gene: TRBV2
CDR3 DNA: TGTGCCAGCAGTGAAGAGGGGCAGGGCAATCAGCCCCAGCATTTT
CDR3 protein: CASSEEGQGNQPQHF

J gene: TRBJ2-2
clone size: NA
D gene: NA
V gene: TRBV28
CDR3 DNA: TGTGCCAGCAGTTTAGGGGGCTCAAACGCCGGGGAGCTGTTTTTT
CDR3 protein: CASSLGGSNAGELFF

J gene: TRBJ2-7
clone size: NA
D gene: TRBD1
V gene: TRBV20-1
CDR3 DNA: TGCAGTGCTAGAGGCCCCCGGGACAGGGTGTACGAGCAGTACTTC
CDR3 protein: CSARGPRDRVYEQYF

J gene: TRBJ2-6
clone size: many
D gene: NA
V gene: TRBV12-3/TRBV12-4
CDR3 DNA: TGTGCCAGCAGTTCCCGCTCTGGGGCCAACGTCCTGACTTTC
CDR3 protein: CASSSRSGANVLTF

J gene: TRBJ2-7
clone size: NA
D gene: TRBD2
V gene: TRBV20-1
CDR3 DNA: TGCAGTGCTAAACGGACTAGCGGGAGTCAAGAGCAGTACTTC
CDR3 protein: CSAKRTSGSQEQYF

J gene: TRBJ1-5
clone size: many
D gene: TRBD1
V gene: TRBV12-3/TRBV12-4
CDR3 DNA: TGTGCCAGCAGTTTCTCAGACAGGGCCCCACATTTT
CDR3 protein: CASSFSDRAPHF

J gene: TRBJ1-2
clone size: NA
D gene: NA
V gene: TRBV6-2/TRBV6-3
CDR3 DNA: TGTGCCAGCAGTTCGGGCGTCTATGGCTACACCTTC
CDR3 protein: CASSSGVYGYTF

J gene: TRBJ2-1
clone size: few
D gene: TRBD2
V gene: TRBV5-8
CDR3 DNA: TGTGCCAGCAGCTCCGGGACTAGCGGGAGTGCCGGTGAGCAGTTCTTC
CDR3 protein: CASSSGTSGSAGEQFF

J gene: TRBJ2-7
clone size: NA
D gene: TRBD1
V gene: TRBV28
CDR3 DNA: TGTGCCAGCAGTTTGGGGGACAGGGCGGCCGGCTCCTACGAGCAGTACTTC
CDR3 protein: CASSLGDRAAGSYEQYF

J gene: TRBJ2-3
clone size: few
D gene: TRBD2
V gene: TRBV7-9
CDR3 DNA: TGTGCCAGCAGCCAATTTCCTAGCGGGACAGATACGCAGTATTTT
CDR3 protein: CASSQFPSGTDTQYF

J gene: TRBJ2-5
clone size: NA
D gene: NA
V gene: TRBV4-3
CDR3 DNA: TGCGCCAGCAGCCAAGATGCCCGGGGCCGGGAGACCCAGTACTTC
CDR3 protein: CASSQDARGRETQYF

J gene: TRBJ2-1
clone size: few
D gene: NA
V gene: TRBV12-3/TRBV12-4
CDR3 DNA: TGTGCCAGCAGTCGACACTGGAGCCGTGAGCAGTTCTTC
CDR3 protein: CASSRHWSREQFF

J gene: TRBJ1-5
clone size: few
D gene: NA
V gene: TRBV24-1
CDR3 DNA: TGTGCCACCAGTAACAGCCGGAGAGGGCAGGGAGATCAGCCCCAGCATTTT
CDR3 protein: CATSNSRRGQGDQPQHF

J gene: TRBJ2-1
clone size: NA
D gene: TRBD2
V gene: TRBV24-1
CDR3 DNA: TGTGCCACCAGTGACCCCGCTAGCGGGAGGGGGGACAATGAGCAGTTCTTC
CDR3 protein: CATSDPASGRGDNEQFF

J gene: TRBJ1-1
clone size: many
D gene: NA
V gene: TRBV30
CDR3 DNA: TGTGCCTGGAATACCCCGCAGGCGGCTAGCACTGAAGCTTTCTTT
CDR3 protein: CAWNTPQAASTEAFF

J gene: TRBJ2-3
clone size: many
D gene: TRBD2
V gene: TRBV4-2
CDR3 DNA: TGTGCCAGCAGCCAAGAGGCGGGAGGGCTTGCAGATACGCAGTATTTT
CDR3 protein: CASSQEAGGLADTQYF

J gene: TRBJ2-7
clone size: NA
D gene: NA
V gene: TRBV7-9
CDR3 DNA: TGTGCCAGCAGCTTAGCGGGAGAGACCTACGAGCAGTACTTC
CDR3 protein: CASSLAGETYEQYF

J gene: TRBJ2-7
clone size: many
D gene: NA
V gene: TRBV28
CDR3 DNA: TGTGCCAGCAGTTTGGACCCGGCGGGGTCCTACGAGCAGTACTTC
CDR3 protein: CASSLDPAGSYEQYF

J gene: TRBJ1-6
clone size: NA
D gene: TRBD1
V gene: TRBV29-1
CDR3 DNA: TGCAGCGCTAGCCAGGGGGCTAGGGATTCACCCCTCCACTTT
CDR3 protein: CSASQGARDSPLHF

J gene: TRBJ2-1
clone size: many
D gene: NA
V gene: TRBV7-9
CDR3 DNA: TGTGCCAGCAGCTTAGGGTTGTCCTACAATGAGCAGTTCTTC
CDR3 protein: CASSLGLSYNEQFF

J gene: TRBJ1-5
clone size: many
D gene: NA
V gene: TRBV3-1
CDR3 DNA: TGTGCCAGCAGCCAGAGGGATCAGCCCCAGCATTTT
CDR3 protein: CASSQRDQPQHF

J gene: TRBJ1-2
clone size: many
D gene: TRBD1
V gene: TRBV6-2/TRBV6-3
CDR3 DNA: TGTGCCAGCAGTTATCCCCCGACAGGGACTAAACCTGGCTACACCTTC
CDR3 protein: CASSYPPTGTKPGYTF

J gene: TRBJ2-7
clone size: few
D gene: NA
V gene: TRBV2
CDR3 DNA: TGTGCCAGCAGTGAATACGAGCAGTACTTC
CDR3 protein: CASSEYEQYF

J gene: TRBJ2-3
clone size: NA
D gene: NA
V gene: TRBV7-2
CDR3 DNA: TGTGCCAGCAGCTTAGAAATGGATGGAACAGATACGCAGTATTTT
CDR3 protein: CASSLEMDGTDTQYF

J gene: TRBJ1-4
clone size: NA
D gene: TRBD1
V gene: TRBV16
CDR3 DNA: TGTGCCAGCAGCCTAAGAAGAGGACAGGGTCTGTTTTTT
CDR3 protein: CASSLRRGQGLFF

J gene: TRBJ2-1
clone size: many
D gene: TRBD2
V gene: TRBV4-3
CDR3 DNA: TGCGCCAGCAGCCACCTAGCGGGCCTGGGGAATGAGCAGTTCTTC
CDR3 protein: CASSHLAGLGNEQFF

J gene: TRBJ2-5
clone size: many
D gene: TRBD2
V gene: TRBV11-1
CDR3 DNA: TGTGCCAGCAGCTCCGGACTAGAACAGACCCAGTACTTC
CDR3 protein: CASSSGLEQTQYF

J gene: TRBJ1-6
clone size: many
D gene: NA
V gene: TRBV20-1
CDR3 DNA: TGCAGTGCTAGAGATATGCAGGGCTATAATTCACCCCTCCACTTT
CDR3 protein: CSARDMQGYNSPLHF

J gene: TRBJ2-1
clone size: NA
D gene: NA
V gene: TRBV5-8
CDR3 DNA: TGTGCCAGCAGCCCAGGGACCCACGGTTCCTACAATGAGCAGTTCTTC
CDR3 protein: CASSPGTHGSYNEQFF

J gene: TRBJ2-4
clone size: NA
D gene: TRBD1
V gene: TRBV27
CDR3 DNA: TGTGCCAGCAGGCCTACAGGGGGCCTCGGCAAAAACATTCAGTACTTC
CDR3 protein: CASRPTGGLGKNIQYF

J gene: TRBJ2-7
clone size: many
D gene: TRBD1
V gene: TRBV20-1
CDR3 DNA: TGCAGTGCTGACCGGGACAGGGGCCACGAGCAGTACTTC
CDR3 protein: CSADRDRGHEQYF

J gene: TRBJ1-5
clone size: few
D gene: NA
V gene: TRBV5-1
CDR3 DNA: TGCGCCAGCAGCTTGGGAACAGGGAGTCGTCAGCCCCAGCATTTT
CDR3 protein: CASSLGTGSRQPQHF

J gene: TRBJ2-3
clone size: many
D gene: TRBD2
V gene: TRBV12-3/TRBV12-4
CDR3 DNA: TGTGCCAGCAGCTCCTCGACTAGCGGGAGATTTCCAGATACGCAGTATTTT
CDR3 protein: CASSSSTSGRFPDTQYF

J gene: TRBJ1-2
clone size: NA
D gene: NA
V gene: TRBV7-8
CDR3 DNA: TGTGCCAGCAGCTCCAACTCAGGGAATGGCTACACCTTC
CDR3 protein: CASSSNSGNGYTF

J gene: TRBJ1-2
clone size: few
D gene: NA
V gene: TRBV28
CDR3 DNA: TGTGCCAGCAGCCCCCCCCTGTCCTCTCATGGCTACACCTTC
CDR3 protein: CASSPPLSSHGYTF

J gene: TRBJ1-1
clone size: NA
D gene: TRBD1
V gene: TRBV15
CDR3 DNA: TGTGCCACCAGCAGACGTTGGGACAGCTTGAACACTGAAGCTTTCTTT
CDR3 protein: CATSRRWDSLNTEAFF

J gene: TRBJ2-3
clone size: NA
D gene: NA
V gene: TRBV19
CDR3 DNA: TGTGCCAGTAGTATTAAATCAGTTACAGATACGCAGTATTTT
CDR3 protein: CASSIKSVTDTQYF

J gene: TRBJ2-1
clone size: many
D gene: NA
V gene: TRBV6-2/TRBV6-3
CDR3 DNA: TGTGCCAGCAGCCCCGTACAGGGTCTGAGGGAGCAGTTCTTC
CDR3 protein: CASSPVQGLREQFF

J gene: TRBJ2-4
clone size: few
D gene: NA
V gene: TRBV5-8
CDR3 DNA: TGTGCCAGCAGCCTGACAGAGGGAAACATTCAGTACTTC
CDR3 protein: CASSLTEGNIQYF

J gene: TRBJ1-5
clone size: NA
D gene: NA
V gene: TRBV19
CDR3 DNA: TGTGCCAGTAGTATTCTCTACGAGCCCCAGCATTTT
CDR3 protein: CASSILYEPQHF

J gene: TRBJ2-1
clone size: many
D gene: NA
V gene: TRBV29-1
CDR3 DNA: TGCAGCGTGGAATCTTACAATGAGCAGTTCTTC
CDR3 protein: CSVESYNEQFF

J gene: TRBJ1-4
clone size: many
D gene: NA
V gene: TRBV20-1
CDR3 DNA: TGCAGTGCTAGGCAGGGCACTAATGAAAAACTGTTTTTT
CDR3 protein: CSARQGTNEKLFF

J gene: TRBJ1-2
clone size: NA
D gene: NA
V gene: TRBV7-8
CDR3 DNA: TGTGCCAGCAGCCCTCGGTTAGACTATGGCTACACCTTC
CDR3 protein: CASSPRLDYGYTF

J gene: TRBJ2-5
clone size: NA
D gene: TRBD1
V gene: TRBV6-5
CDR3 DNA: TGTGCCAGCAGTCAGAAAGTCCAGACAGGGTATGAAAAGACCCAGTACTTC
CDR3 protein: CASSQKVQTGYEKTQYF